These 18 T cell receptor beta chains originate from one sample sequenced in a study of T cell responses to AZD1222 COVID-19 vaccine. Sequencing used immunoSEQ multiplex PCR; TCRdb keeps in-frame clones, though not all of them. The sample has 150,000 to 200,000 clones, 85% to 90% seen once. Specimen: peripheral blood, collected 28 days after the second dose of the MenACWY control vaccine. These receptors all stem from an adult who received the MenACWY meningococcal vaccine as a control.

This rearrangement joins TRBV27 to TRBJ2-7; the D is unclear. V was trimmed by 2 bases and J by 5 bases, leaving 16 bases between them. Germline CDR1 MNHEY, CDR2 SMNVEV (reference sequence). This CDR3 comprises 15 residues. CDR3 sequence (DNA): TGTGCCAGCAGTTTAGCTCGGCCCGACTGGGACGAGCAGTACTTC. Amino acids: CASSLARPDWDEQYF.

As concerns this clone: Relative to the germline gene, one junction end is altered; a read error may explain this. This chain links TRBV6-5 with TRBJ2-2, with a possible D match to TRBD1 (5 bases). The CDR3 has 16 residues. The germline gives CDR1 MNHEY, CDR2 SVGAGI. CDR3 nucleotides: TGTGCCAGCAGTAACTCACGCGGCAGGGTGGGCGGGGAGCTGTTTTTT. Amino acids: CASSNSRGRVGGELFF.

The chain uses TRBV15 and TRBJ2-2; 7 bases line up with TRBD2. The CDR3 spans 15 residues. Trimming cost V 7 bases and J 7 bases; bases outside gene matches: 12. In germline, CDR1 is LNHNV, CDR2 YYDKDF (reference sequence). CDR3 nucleotides: TGTGCCACCACGCCTACCCGGGGGGTGGGCGGGGAGCTGTTTTTT. Its translation is CATTPTRGVGGELFF.

This sequence joins TRBV18 and TRBJ1-6; D unclear. Deletions cut 6 bases from V and 10 bases from J, with 13 bases between. Germline CDR1 KGHSH, CDR2 LQKENI. The CDR3 has 13 residues. The CDR3: CASSHSVVSPLHF. The DNA for the CDR3 is TGTGCCAGCTCCCACTCCGTAGTCTCACCCCTCCACTTT.

The CDR3 sequence: CASSVASGRFYEQYF. CDR3 coding DNA: TGTGCCAGCAGCGTAGCTAGCGGGAGGTTTTACGAGCAGTACTTC. The J gene is TRBJ2-7, the V gene TRBV9, with TRBD2 matching 11 bases. Trimming cost V 0 bases and J 4 bases; bases outside gene matches: 3. The CDR3 spans 15 residues. Germline loops: CDR1 SGDLS, CDR2 YYNGEE.

The rearrangement joins TRBV9 to TRBJ2-3; D is uncertain. The CDR3 has 14 amino acids. The V gene's germline CDR1 is SGDLS and CDR2 YYNGEE. V gave up 0 bases and J gave up 6 bases, with 11 bases separating them. The CDR3 region has the DNA TGTGCCAGCAGCGTAGTTGGACCCGCTGATACGCAGTATTTT. Translated, it gives CASSVVGPADTQYF.

This clone was seen only once. V is TRBV7-8 and J is TRBJ2-2, with D perhaps being TRBD1 or TRBD2 (5 bases each). V was cut by 4 bases and J by 3 bases, with 12 bases left in between. Germline CDR1 and CDR2: SGHVS and FQNEAQ. This CDR3 contains 15 residues. In DNA, the CDR3 is TGTGCCAGCAGCTCCTGGGACGGATACACCGGGGAGCTGTTTTTT. Translating it yields CASSSWDGYTGELFF.

Concerning this clone itself: Other DNA variants within this sample encode the same CDR3. The chain links TRBV20-1 to TRBJ2-7; no firm D call. Between the trimmed V and J ends, which lost 3 bases and 7 bases, there was a span of 7 bases. The CDR3 contains 10 residues. Germline V gene data show CDR1 as DFQATT and CDR2 as SNEGSKA (reference sequence). The CDR3 loop is CSARVREQYF. For the CDR3, the DNA is TGCAGTGCTAGGGTTAGAGAGCAGTACTTC.

V gene TRBV7-2 combines with J gene TRBJ1-1; unclear D gene. From germline, CDR1 is SGHTA and CDR2 FQGNSA. This CDR3 has 12 amino acids. The germline V and J ends were trimmed by 5 bases and 10 bases, with 14 bases remaining between them. CDR3 coding DNA: TGTGCCAGCAGCGCACCCCCGAGGGTAGCTTTCTTT. It translates to CASSAPPRVAFF.

The sample holds one count of this clone. This chain uses TRBV7-2 with TRBJ1-1; 11 nucleotides align to TRBD1. J gave up 7 bases and V 4 bases, and 5 bases lay outside the gene matches. CDR3 length equals 14 residues. CDR1 and CDR2 from the germline V gene are SGHTA and FQGNSA. CDR3 DNA: TGTGCCAGCAGCTCGGGACAGGGGGAGGGTGAAGCTTTCTTT. This translates into CASSSGQGEGEAFF. Supplemented by reference TRBV7-2 and TRBJ1-1, the full variable domain reads GAGVSQSPSNKVTEKGKDVELRCDPISGHTALYWYRQSLGQGLEFLIYFQGNSAPDKSGLPSDRFSAERTGGSVSTLTIQRTQQEDSAVYLCASSSGQGEGEAFFGQGTRLTVV.

This chain connects TRBV28 to TRBJ1-5, with 7 bases that match TRBD1. With 5 bases clipped from V and 3 bases from J, the junction kept 4 bases outside the gene matches. Germline V gene sequence: CDR1 MDHEN, CDR2 SYDVKM. This CDR3 spans 14 amino acids. This chain's CDR3 is CASSPGQNNQPQHF. CDR3 DNA sequence: TGTGCCAGCAGTCCGGGACAGAACAATCAGCCCCAGCATTTT.

The genes are TRBV9 and TRBJ1-5, with D perhaps TRBD1 (6 bases). The germline V gene has CDR1 SGDLS and CDR2 YYNGEE. V lost 0 bases and J lost 4, with 11 bases in between. This CDR3 spans 15 amino acids. The CDR3 sequence is CASSVGAGENQPQHF. The CDR3 coding sequence is TGTGCCAGCAGCGTAGGTGCAGGGGAAAATCAGCCCCAGCATTTT.

This chain links TRBV30 with TRBJ1-2; a possible D gene is TRBD1 (5 bases). Trimming took 0 bases from V and 8 from J, leaving 19 bases between them. CDR1 and CDR2 (germline): GTSNPN, SVGIG (reference sequence). The CDR3 runs to 15 residues. CDR3 sequence: CAWSVRSPDSKGYTF. CDR3 coding DNA: TGTGCCTGGAGTGTACGGTCGCCAGACAGTAAAGGCTACACCTTC.

The chain combines TRBV7-8 with TRBJ1-3, with D possibly being TRBD1 (5 bases). V lost 0 bases and J 2 bases, leaving 8 bases between the germline ends. Germline V gene lookup returns CDR1 SGHVS and CDR2 FQNEAQ. The CDR3 spans 15 residues. This CDR3 is CASSLAVGAGNTIYF. The DNA for the CDR3 is TGTGCCAGCAGCTTAGCGGTGGGGGCTGGAAACACCATATATTTT.

V is TRBV30 and J is TRBJ1-2; D gene ambiguous. The CDR3 is made up of 12 amino acids. Trimming removed 2 bases from V and 7 bases from J, with 11 bases in between. CDR1 is GTSNPN and CDR2 is SVGIG in the germline V gene (reference sequence). CDR3 nucleotides: TGTGCCTGGAGTTCCGGGCCGACTGGCTACACCTTC. Translation: CAWSSGPTGYTF. Drawing the rest from reference TRBV30 and TRBJ1-2, the complete variable domain is SQTIHQWPATLVQPVGSPLSLECTVEGTSNPNLYWYRQAAGRGLQLLFYSVGIGQISSEVPQNLSASRPQDRQFILSSKKLLLSDSGFYLCAWSSGPTGYTFGSGTRLTVV.

This chain links TRBV5-5 with TRBJ1-5; D gene unclear. Germline V gives CDR1 SGHKS, CDR2 YYEKEE (reference sequence). The V and J ends lost 6 bases and 1 base respectively, with 11 bases between them. This CDR3 spans 14 amino acids. In nucleotides, the CDR3 is TGTGCCAGCACTTTAAGGGAGAGCAATCAGCCCCAGCATTTT. It specifies CASTLRESNQPQHF.

CDR3 protein: CASSQDRGRLDGYTF. The CDR3, as DNA: TGTGCCAGCAGCCAGGACAGGGGACGGTTAGACGGCTACACCTTC. The V call is TRBV7-2, the J call TRBJ1-2, with 9 bases aligning to TRBD1. The CDR3 totals 15 residues. V trimming: 5 bases; J trimming: 8 bases; junction bases outside the gene matches: 12. CDR1 and CDR2 from the germline V gene are SGHTA and FQGNSA.

The genes are TRBV24-1 and TRBJ1-2; no definite D call. The CDR3 spans 13 residues. V lost 1 base and J 6 bases, leaving 8 bases between the germline ends. Germline assignment: CDR1 KGHDR and CDR2 SFDVKD. The DNA of the CDR3 is TGTGCCACCAGTGATTTCTCCGGGCATGGCTACACCTTC. Translation gives CATSDFSGHGYTF.